Following are 30 T cell receptor beta chains from one sample sequenced in a study of identical twins. Via MiXCR, TCRdb re-called the 5' RACE reads, giving one row per CDR3 protein. The table lists roughly 280,000 distinct CDR3 sequences, 9.5% of them singletons. The same data also contributed to another study, on yellow fever vaccine responses in identical twins.

Sequencing was performed on CD8+ T cells sorted from blood. Source of these receptors: a woman between 18 and 29 years old in good health.

This clonotype has a count of ten or more. This rearrangement joins TRBV12-3 or TRBV12-4 to TRBJ1-3; D call uncertain. V was trimmed by 3 bases and J by 8 bases, leaving 17 bases between them. The CDR3 consists of 15 residues. CDR3 sequence (DNA): TGTGCCAGCAGTTTCCCGACACCGGGGAAAGACACCATATATTTT. Translation: CASSFPTPGKDTIYF.

This clonotype appeared many times. V and J are TRBV2 and TRBJ2-2, with a weak D call TRBD2 (5 bases). Trimming pared 0 bases from V and 7 bases from J, leaving 12 bases between. The CDR3 is 15 amino acids. Germline assignment: CDR1 SNHLY and CDR2 FYNNEI. The CDR3 region is CASSEALEAGGELFF. CDR3 coding DNA: TGTGCCAGCAGTGAAGCGCTGGAGGCTGGCGGGGAGCTGTTTTTT. Filled out from reference TRBV2 and TRBJ2-2, the complete variable domain reads EPEVTQTPSHQVTQMGQEVILRCVPISNHLYFYWYRQILGQKVEFLVSFYNNEISEKSEIFDDQFSVERPDGSNFTLKIRSTKLEDSAMYFCASSEALEAGGELFFGEGSRLTVL.

This chain links TRBV29-1 with TRBJ2-7; tentatively, D is TRBD1 (5 bases). V dropped 6 bases and J dropped 4 bases, with 16 bases sitting between them. Germline-derived CDR1 and CDR2 are SQVTM and ANQGSEA. This CDR3 has 13 amino acids. CDR3 in amino acids: CSVARTDSYEQYF. CDR3 bases: TGCAGCGTGGCACGAACAGACAGTTACGAGCAGTACTTC.

This clonotype has more than one count but fewer than ten. This sequence joins TRBV20-1 and TRBJ2-7; 8 bases line up with TRBD2. Unmatched junction bases numbered 5, after V lost 4 bases and J lost 3 bases. CDR1 and CDR2 from the germline V gene are DFQATT and SNEGSKA (reference sequence). This CDR3 is built from 13 residues. DNA for the CDR3: TGCAGTGCTAAGGGCGGGGGGTTCTACGAGCAGTACTTC. It codes for CSAKGGGFYEQYF.

This clonotype was recorded at least ten times. This chain connects TRBV9 to TRBJ2-7; D remains ambiguous. V lost 1 base, J lost 0 bases, and 5 bases lay in between. The CDR3 runs to 13 residues. Germline V CDR1 and CDR2: SGDLS, YYNGEE. CDR3 sequence reads: CASSVSNSYEQYF. In DNA form, the CDR3 reads TGTGCCAGCAGCGTAAGTAACTCCTACGAGCAGTACTTC.

This clonotype was counted ten times or more. The V call is TRBV15, the J call TRBJ2-1; unclear D gene. Between the trimmed V and J ends, which lost 5 bases and 3 bases, there was a span of 8 bases. The CDR3 contains 13 residues. CDR1 and CDR2 (germline): LNHNV, YYDKDF (reference sequence). The CDR3 loop reads CATSPDRYNEQFF. In nucleotides, the CDR3 is TGTGCCACCAGCCCAGACCGCTACAATGAGCAGTTCTTC.

This clonotype came up many times. The V and J genes are TRBV20-1 and TRBJ2-7, with D hard to call. The V gene lost 4 bases and the J gene lost 0 bases, with 10 bases spanning the gap. CDR1 DFQATT and CDR2 SNEGSKA come from the germline V gene (reference sequence). The CDR3 runs to 13 residues. CDR3 nucleotides: TGCAGTGCTAAGGAATCAGGCTCCTACGAGCAGTACTTC. It translates to CSAKESGSYEQYF.

This clonotype was counted at least ten times. This chain connects TRBV20-1 to TRBJ2-1; D ambiguous. V gave up 1 base and J gave up 8 bases, with 3 bases separating them. Germline assignment: CDR1 DFQATT and CDR2 SNEGSKA (reference sequence). This CDR3 contains 10 residues. In nucleotides, the CDR3 is TGCAGTGCTAGAGGGTATGAGCAGTTCTTC. Its protein product is CSARGYEQFF.

This clonotype was recorded many times. The CDR3 sequence: CASSFGTVNSYEQYF. The CDR3 bases are TGTGCCAGCAGCTTTGGGACAGTGAACTCCTACGAGCAGTACTTC. The J gene is TRBJ2-7, the V gene TRBV5-8, with 7 bases matching TRBD1. This CDR3 has 15 amino acids. J gave up 0 bases and V 2 bases, and 5 bases lay outside the gene matches. The germline gives CDR1 SGHTS, CDR2 YDEGEE.

The rearrangement links TRBV12-3 or TRBV12-4 to TRBJ2-1; 14 bases are shared with TRBD2. The CDR3 totals 17 residues. Trimming at V came to 7 bases and at J to 5 bases, leaving 10 bases not matched to a gene. CDR3 region: CASISTWTSGGHNEQFF. The DNA for the CDR3 is TGTGCCAGCATCTCAACGTGGACTAGCGGGGGGCACAATGAGCAGTTCTTC.

The V gene is TRBV28, the J gene TRBJ2-5, with D possibly TRBD1 on 6 matching bases. The CDR3 length is 16 residues. Germline CDR1 MDHEN, CDR2 SYDVKM. Trimming shortened V by 5 bases and J by 5 bases, and 21 bases separated the two germline ends. The CDR3 reads CASSPTGTKRWETQYF. CDR3 nucleotide sequence: TGTGCCAGCAGTCCAACCGGGACAAAGAGGTGGGAGACCCAGTACTTC.

This clonotype was seen a few times. This rearrangement joins TRBV4-3 to TRBJ2-7; TRBD1 or TRBD2 may be the D gene (5 bases each). The CDR3 length is 14 residues. Germline lookup yields CDR1 LGHNA and CDR2 YSLEER. V was clipped by 0 bases and J by 5 bases, with 11 bases between them. The chain's CDR3 is CASSQDLRGHEQYF. CDR3 nucleotide sequence: TGCGCCAGCAGCCAAGATCTCCGGGGCCACGAGCAGTACTTC.

This clonotype was counted many times. CDR3 protein: CSVEAQDRESYEQYF. The CDR3 DNA reads as TGCAGCGTTGAAGCTCAGGACAGGGAGTCCTACGAGCAGTACTTC. The rearrangement links TRBV29-1 to TRBJ2-7; 8 bases are a match to TRBD1. CDR3 length: 15 amino acids. The V and J ends lost 1 base and 1 base, in that order; junction bases with no gene match: 6. CDR1 is SQVTM, CDR2 ANQGSEA, per germline.

The rearrangement uses TRBV12-3 or TRBV12-4 and TRBJ1-2, with 7 bases identical to TRBD1. The CDR3 totals 13 residues. The junction had 7 bases not matched to a gene; V was cut back by 6 bases and J by 6 bases. The CDR3 DNA reads TGTGCCAGCAGCCCAGGGGGTATGGATGGCTACACCTTC. As protein: CASSPGGMDGYTF.

Points on this clonotype: A much larger clonotype is one base distant, so this may be a read error. No conserved phenylalanine or tryptophan is present at the end of the CDR3, so a read error is the likely explanation. CDR3: CASSPQNVVYEQYY. The DNA of the CDR3 is TGTGCCAGCAGCCCCCAGAATGTGGTTTACGAGCAGTACTAC. The chain is built from TRBV14 and TRBJ2-7; D gene ambiguous. Germline V lookup: CDR1 SGHDN, CDR2 FVKESK. V dropped 4 bases and J dropped 4 bases, with 14 bases sitting between them. The CDR3 contains 14 residues.

This rearrangement joins TRBV6-5 to TRBJ1-1; D gene uncertain. The ends were cut back, 8 bases at V and 1 base at J, with 5 bases in the middle. This CDR3 is 11 amino acids long. Looked up from germline, CDR1 is MNHEY and CDR2 is SVGAGI. CDR3 loop: CASGTNTEAFF. Written as DNA, the CDR3 is TGTGCCAGCGGAACGAACACTGAAGCTTTCTTT.

This clonotype was seen at least ten times. This chain links TRBV12-3 or TRBV12-4 with TRBJ1-2; D is unresolved. Between the trimmed V and J ends, which lost 6 bases and 6 bases, there was a span of 17 bases. This CDR3 comprises 14 residues. The CDR3 here is CASSVDQVRDGYTF. The CDR3 region has the DNA TGTGCCAGCAGCGTGGACCAGGTCCGGGATGGCTACACCTTC.

This clonotype was detected only a few times. The rearrangement links TRBV3-1 to TRBJ2-7; D gene unclear. The V end lost 1 base, the J end lost 6 bases, and 16 bases lay between the germline ends. From germline, CDR1 is LGHDT and CDR2 YNNKEL (reference sequence). CDR3 size: 15 residues. The CDR3 sequence is CASSQGVDDTTEQYF. Here the CDR3 DNA reads TGTGCCAGCAGCCAAGGGGTGGACGATACTACCGAGCAGTACTTC.

This clonotype was recorded at least ten times. The V call is TRBV27, the J call TRBJ2-7; either TRBD1 or TRBD2 may supply D (6 bases each). V lost 0 bases and J lost 5, with 17 bases in between. This CDR3 region has 16 residues. The germline gives CDR1 MNHEY, CDR2 SMNVEV (reference sequence). In nucleotides, the CDR3 is TGTGCCAGCAGTTTATCGTTTGGGGGGCAGAAAAACGAGCAGTACTTC. This gives the protein CASSLSFGGQKNEQYF.

This clonotype was counted many times. The gene calls are TRBV6-1 and TRBJ1-5, with TRBD1 identical over 8 bases. The CDR3 spans 15 residues. The germline gives CDR1 MNHNS, CDR2 SASEGT. V gave up 7 bases and J gave up 2 bases; unmatched junction bases: 7. The CDR3: CASNPTGVGNQPQHF. The CDR3, as DNA: TGTGCCAGCAACCCGACAGGGGTTGGCAATCAGCCCCAGCATTTT.

The chain links TRBV20-1 to TRBJ2-7; 7 nucleotides match TRBD2. CDR3 length: 14 amino acids. Losses at the gene ends were 5 bases for V and 3 bases for J; bases not matched to a gene: 10. Germline-derived CDR1 and CDR2 are DFQATT and SNEGSKA (reference sequence). The CDR3 here is CSARLWGGFYEQYF. The CDR3 nucleotides read TGCAGTGCTCGGCTTTGGGGGGGATTCTACGAGCAGTACTTC.

The chain carries TRBV7-6 and TRBJ1-5, with D possibly being TRBD1 (5 bases). The germline V and J ends were trimmed by 0 bases and 3 bases, with 6 bases remaining between them. The CDR3 runs to 14 residues. Germline CDR1 is SGHVS and CDR2 is FNYEAQ. The CDR3 DNA reads as TGTGCCAGCAGCTTAGCGGGGCCCAATCAGCCCCAGCATTTT. This encodes CASSLAGPNQPQHF. The full variable domain, in which reference TRBV7-6 and TRBJ1-5 provide the parts outside the CDR3, is GAGVSQSPRYKVTKRGQDVALRCDPISGHVSLYWYRQALGQGPEFLTYFNYEAQQDKSGLPNDRFSAERPEGSISTLTIQRTEQRDSAMYRCASSLAGPNQPQHFGDGTRLSIL.

At least ten counts were recorded for this clonotype. This chain links TRBV5-1 with TRBJ2-1; D is possibly TRBD2 (6 bases). This CDR3 spans 15 amino acids. Germline values: CDR1 SGHRS, CDR2 YFSETQ. The germline V and J ends were trimmed by 0 bases and 6 bases, with 13 bases remaining between them. In DNA, the CDR3 is TGCGCCAGCAGCTTGGAGGGCGGGATAGCCAATGAGCAGTTCTTC. It yields the protein CASSLEGGIANEQFF.

This clonotype has only a few counts. This chain uses TRBV4-3 with TRBJ2-7, with no clear D. The CDR3 length is 15 residues. Looked up from germline, CDR1 is LGHNA and CDR2 is YSLEER. V gave up 0 bases and J gave up 6 bases, with 15 bases separating them. This CDR3 is CASSQDLAEIGEQYF. For the CDR3, the DNA is TGCGCCAGCAGCCAAGATCTGGCGGAGATCGGCGAGCAGTACTTC.

This clonotype was seen a handful of times. The gene calls are TRBV10-3 and TRBJ2-3, with TRBD2 identical over 14 bases. This CDR3 is 16 amino acids long. After removal of 10 bases from V and 0 bases from J, the junction contained 6 bases not matched to a gene. Germline CDR1 ENHRY, CDR2 SYGVKD. The DNA of the CDR3 is TGTGCCACCACCGGGACTAGCGGGGGAAGCACAGATACGCAGTATTTT. Translating gives CATTGTSGGSTDTQYF.

There are a few counts of this clonotype. V and J are TRBV7-9 and TRBJ2-7, with D possibly TRBD1 on 6 matching bases. This CDR3 region has 16 residues. Trimming removed 2 bases at V and 0 bases at J, with 14 bases between. CDR1 and CDR2 (germline): SEHNR, FQNEAQ (reference sequence). The CDR3 bases are TGTGCCAGCAGCTTATTATCGGCAGGGGACTCCTACGAGCAGTACTTC. Translating gives CASSLLSAGDSYEQYF.

At least ten counts were recorded for this clonotype. V is TRBV7-6 and J is TRBJ2-5, with D perhaps TRBD2 (6 bases). The V end lost 5 bases, the J end lost 5 bases, and 15 bases lay between the germline ends. Germline CDR1 is SGHVS and CDR2 is FNYEAQ. The CDR3 contains 14 residues. DNA for the CDR3: TGTGCCAGCAGCCCAGCGTCAGGAGGGGAGACCCAGTACTTC. This gives the protein CASSPASGGETQYF.

In its sample, this clonotype was seen once. This rearrangement joins TRBV27 to TRBJ2-2; 8 positions agree with TRBD1. J lost 2 bases, V lost 7 bases, and 9 bases had no gene match. The germline CDR1 and CDR2 sequences are MNHEY and SMNVEV (reference sequence). CDR3 size: 16 residues. CDR3 in amino acids: CASTPWDRLNTGELFF. CDR3 sequence (DNA): TGTGCCAGCACTCCATGGGACAGGCTTAACACCGGGGAGCTGTTTTTT.

The chain joins TRBV6-2 or TRBV6-3 to TRBJ2-1; D gene unclear. This CDR3 is 16 amino acids long. Trimming pared 6 bases from V and 0 bases from J, leaving 15 bases between. The germline CDR1 and CDR2 sequences are MNHEY and SVGEGT. The CDR3 loop is CASSNYSERSYNEQFF. Written as DNA, the CDR3 is TGTGCCAGCAGCAATTACAGTGAACGCTCCTACAATGAGCAGTTCTTC.

In its sample, this clonotype was seen many times. The CDR3 spells CASSSPGELFF. For the CDR3, the DNA is TGTGCCAGCAGCTCACCCGGGGAGCTGTTTTTT. This chain joins TRBV7-2 and TRBJ2-2, with no clear D. V lost 4 bases and J 6 bases, leaving 3 bases between the germline ends. The length of the CDR3 is 11 residues. Looked up from germline, CDR1 is SGHTA and CDR2 is FQGNSA.